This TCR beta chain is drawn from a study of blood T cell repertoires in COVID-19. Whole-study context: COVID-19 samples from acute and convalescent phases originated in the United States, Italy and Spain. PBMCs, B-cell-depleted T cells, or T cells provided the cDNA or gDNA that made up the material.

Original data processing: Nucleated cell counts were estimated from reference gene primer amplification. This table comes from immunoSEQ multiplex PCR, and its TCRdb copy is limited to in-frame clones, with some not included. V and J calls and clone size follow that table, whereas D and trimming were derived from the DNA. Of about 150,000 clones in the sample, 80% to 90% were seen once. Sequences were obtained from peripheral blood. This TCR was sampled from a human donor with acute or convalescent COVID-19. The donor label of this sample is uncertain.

CDR3 DNA sequence: TGTGCCAGTGTGACTAACTCAGGGGTTGAAGCTTTCTTT. As protein: CASVTNSGVEAFF. The chain couples TRBV19 to TRBJ1-1, with D possibly matching TRBD1 (6 bases). V shed 8 bases and J shed 7 bases, with 17 bases lying between them. The CDR3 totals 13 residues. Germline loops: CDR1 LNHDA, CDR2 SQIVND (reference sequence).